Listed below are T cell receptor beta chains from one sample, sequenced in a study of metastatic and nonmetastatic thyroid tumors. MiXCR reprocessed the PCR reads for TCRdb. Seen here are roughly 58,000 clones, just over 4% observed once, and the top ten hold 20% to 25%. Material: blood. Receptors originate from a female donor with papillary thyroid cancer or a benign thyroid nodule (not recorded which). Some clones in this sample may be carry-over from other donors' samples. Each CDR3 is given with its conserved first and last residue. Each record gives: V gene, J gene, CDR3 length, clone size, D gene, CDR3 DNA, CDR3 protein. A D gene is named only where the DNA matches it firmly. Clone size appears in some rows only: once, few, many, or a class for an expanded clone.

>TRBV29-1|TRBJ2-3|18|many|.
TGCAGCGTTGAAGATTTTGCGCTCAGGGGGGGGGCCACAGATACGCAGTATTTT
CSVEDFALRGGATDTQYF
>TRBV28|TRBJ1-1|13|many|.
TGTGCCAGCACCCGGCCCGAGAGAACTGAAGCTTTCTTT
CASTRPERTEAFF
>TRBV12-3/TRBV12-4|TRBJ2-6|15|many|TRBD2
TGTGCCAGCAGGGGGGGGGGGGCTGGGGCCAACGTCCTGACTTTC
CASRGGGAGANVLTF
>TRBV7-6|TRBJ2-1|15|many|TRBD1
TGTGCCAGCAGCCCCGGACAGGGTAAGGTGAATGAGCAGTTCTTC
CASSPGQGKVNEQFF
>TRBV28|TRBJ2-7|14|medium-sized|.
TGTGCCAGCAGTTTATCCCCGGCCGCCTACGAGCAGTACTTC
CASSLSPAAYEQYF
>TRBV10-2|TRBJ2-3|12|.|.
TGCGCCAGCAGTGCTAGCACAGATACGCAGTATTTT
CASSASTDTQYF
>TRBV6-1|TRBJ1-6|16|many|.
TGTGCCAGCAGTCCTCACGGGGGGGCGGCGCATTCACCCCTCCACTTT
CASSPHGGAAHSPLHF
>TRBV5-1|TRBJ2-6|15|many|.
TGCGCCAGCAGCTCCCGTGGGGGGTGGCTAAACGTCCTGACTTTC
CASSSRGGWLNVLTF
>TRBV28|TRBJ2-7|14|.|.
TGTGCCAGCACCCATGGGGGCGGGAGAGGCGAGAAGTACTTC
CASTHGGGRGEKYF
>TRBV13|TRBJ2-2|13|.|.
TGTGCCAGCAGCCCACTGAAGGCCGGGGAGCTGTTTTTT
CASSPLKAGELFF
>TRBV18|TRBJ1-1|15|few|.
TGTGCCAGCTCAGCACGACAGAGGGGGAACACTGAAGCTTTCTTT
CASSARQRGNTEAFF
>TRBV11-2|TRBJ2-7|14|.|.
TGTGCCAGCAGCTTAGTCAGGGGAACCTACGAGCATCACTTC
CASSLVRGTYEHHF
>TRBV2|TRBJ1-1|15|many|TRBD1
TGTGCCAGCGAGGGGACAGGGGAATTTAACACTGAAGCTTTCTTT
CASEGTGEFNTEAFF
>TRBV2|TRBJ1-1|15|many|TRBD1
TGTGCCAGCAGTGGACAGGGGGCCTGGAACACTGAAGCTTTCTTT
CASSGQGAWNTEAFF
>TRBV20-1|TRBJ1-2|14|many|TRBD1
TGCAGTGCTAGAGGCGCAGGGGGGACCCACGGCTACACCTTC
CSARGAGGTHGYTF
>TRBV24-1|TRBJ2-7|13|many|.
TGTGCCACCAGTGAAATAAATAGCCGCGAGCAGTACTTC
CATSEINSREQYF
>TRBV5-1|TRBJ2-1|18|many|TRBD2
TGCGCCAGCAGCTCGGAAGTAGCGGGAGGGCCGAAGGCCAATGAGCAGTTCTTC
CASSSEVAGGPKANEQFF
>TRBV12-3/TRBV12-4|TRBJ1-2|17|.|.
TGTGCCATCAGTTTACCGACCGGGATAGGGGAGGAGGATGGCTACACCTTC
CAISLPTGIGEEDGYTF
>TRBV12-3/TRBV12-4|TRBJ1-4|17|many|.
TGTGCCAGCAGTTCGAACCGTAATACAGGGTTAGGTGAAAAACTGTTTTTT
CASSSNRNTGLGEKLFF
>TRBV20-1|TRBJ1-2|15|many|.
TGCAGTGCTCCAAGGGAAGGGGGGGGGGACTATGGCTACACCTTC
CSAPREGGGDYGYTF
>TRBV28|TRBJ2-5|14|many|.
TGTGCCAGCAGCAAGACTCGGACAATCGGGACCCAGTACTTC
CASSKTRTIGTQYF
>TRBV7-9|TRBJ2-1|15|many|TRBD1
TGTGCCAGCAGCTTCGGACAGGCTTCCTACAATGAGCAGTTCTTC
CASSFGQASYNEQFF
>TRBV28|TRBJ1-2|16|many|TRBD1
TGTGCCAGCAGTTTATCGGGGACAGGGGGAGTCTATGGCTACACCTTC
CASSLSGTGGVYGYTF
>TRBV6-9|TRBJ2-1|15|.|.
TGTGCCAGCAGTTACGAAGTTGGAACCTACAATGAGCAGTTCTTC
CASSYEVGTYNEQFF
>TRBV6-1|TRBJ2-1|16|.|TRBD2
TGTGCCAGCGCTTCTCCGGGGCTAGCGGCAGAGGATGAGCAGTTCTTC
CASASPGLAAEDEQFF
>TRBV6-1|TRBJ1-2|17|few|TRBD1
TGTGCCAGCAGTGTGGGACAGGGGGCGAGTTGGGGCTATGGCTACACCTTC
CASSVGQGASWGYGYTF
>TRBV24-1|TRBJ2-1|17|many|TRBD2
TGTGCCACCAGCGAAACTACCCTAGCGGGAGGTGGCAATGAGCAGCTCTTC
CATSETTLAGGGNEQLF
>TRBV2|TRBJ2-7|11|many|.
TGTGCCAGCAGTTCAGGGTTCGAGCAGTACTTC
CASSSGFEQYF
>TRBV28|TRBJ2-5|18|few|TRBD2
TGTGCCAGCAGTTTGGTTAAGACTAGCGGGGGGGCCGCGGAGACCCAGTACTTC
CASSLVKTSGGAAETQYF
>TRBV19|TRBJ1-5|16|many|.
TGTGCCAGTATGGGGTCCGTAGGTTATAGCAATCAGCCCCAGCATTTT
CASMGSVGYSNQPQHF
>TRBV20-1|TRBJ2-3|14|few|.
TGTAGTGCTAGGGGTCCGGCAAACACAGATACGCAGTATTTT
CSARGPANTDTQYF
>TRBV12-3/TRBV12-4|TRBJ1-1|13|many|.
TGTGCCAGCAGTTACAGGGAGGGAGGTGAAGCTTTCTTT
CASSYREGGEAFF
>TRBV5-4|TRBJ2-5|15|many|.
TGTGCCAGCAGCTTGGCCGGCGGGCTTCAAGAGACCCAGTACTTC
CASSLAGGLQETQYF
>TRBV28|TRBJ1-6|14|.|.
TGTGCCAGCAGAGCGGGACGAGGAGTTTCACCCCTCCACTTT
CASRAGRGVSPLHF
>TRBV28|TRBJ1-5|15|few|.
TGTGCCAGCGGCGGCAGCCTATATAGCAATAAGCACCAGCATTTT
CASGGSLYSNKHQHF
>TRBV2|TRBJ1-1|14|few|TRBD1
TGTGCCAGCAGTCTACAGGGGCTAAACACTGAAGCTTTCTTT
CASSLQGLNTEAFF
>TRBV27|TRBJ2-7|13|.|.
TGTGCCAGCAGTTCAGGGAGTTCCTACGAGCAGTACTTC
CASSSGSSYEQYF
>TRBV6-2/TRBV6-3|TRBJ1-5|15|.|TRBD1
TGTGCCAGCAGCATAGGGGGCGCGGGCAATCAGCCCCAGCATTTT
CASSIGGAGNQPQHF
>TRBV28|TRBJ1-2|14|many|TRBD1
TGTGCCAGCAGTTTATGGCAGGGGGCAGGTGGCTACACCTTC
CASSLWQGAGGYTF
>TRBV6-2/TRBV6-3|TRBJ1-1|14|few|TRBD1
TGTGCCAGCACTTACTCGAGGGGGCGGGATGAGGCTTTCTTT
CASTYSRGRDEAFF
>TRBV20-1|TRBJ1-5|15|once|.
TGCAGTGCTGGGGGGCGGGGGGGACCCGGGCAGCCCCAGCATTTT
CSAGGRGGPGQPQHF
>TRBV6-1|TRBJ1-2|15|medium-sized|.
TGTGCCAGCAGTGAAGCGGTGGGGGCGGCGTATGGCTACACCTTC
CASSEAVGAAYGYTF
>TRBV6-1|TRBJ2-1|15|.|.
TGTGCCAGCGAACAGCGGATATCCCCCTGCAAGGAGCAGTTCTTC
CASEQRISPCKEQFF
>TRBV6-5|TRBJ2-7|13|many|TRBD2
TGTGCCAGCAGTTACTCAGCGGGGTACGAGCAGTACTTC
CASSYSAGYEQYF
>TRBV30|TRBJ1-5|16|many|.
TGTGCCTGGAGTGTACAGGCGTCAGGAAGGTATCAGCCCCAGCATTTT
CAWSVQASGRYQPQHF
>TRBV11-1|TRBJ2-7|13|many|.
TGTGCCAGCAGCTTGCTCAGGGGATACGAGCAGTACTTC
CASSLLRGYEQYF
>TRBV20-1|TRBJ2-5|15|many|TRBD2
TGCAGTGCTAGAGTCCTAGCGGAGACCCAAGAGACCCAGTACTTC
CSARVLAETQETQYF